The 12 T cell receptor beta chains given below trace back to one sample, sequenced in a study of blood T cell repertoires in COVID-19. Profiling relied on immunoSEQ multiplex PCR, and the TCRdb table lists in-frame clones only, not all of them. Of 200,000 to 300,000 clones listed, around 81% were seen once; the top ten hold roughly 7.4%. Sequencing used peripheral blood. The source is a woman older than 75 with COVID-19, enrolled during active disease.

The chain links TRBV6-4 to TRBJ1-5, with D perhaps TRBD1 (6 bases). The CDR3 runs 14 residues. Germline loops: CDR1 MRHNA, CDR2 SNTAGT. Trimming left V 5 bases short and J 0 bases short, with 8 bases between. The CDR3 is CASSPTGSNQPQHF. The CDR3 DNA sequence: TGTGCCAGCAGTCCGACAGGTAGCAATCAGCCCCAGCATTTT.

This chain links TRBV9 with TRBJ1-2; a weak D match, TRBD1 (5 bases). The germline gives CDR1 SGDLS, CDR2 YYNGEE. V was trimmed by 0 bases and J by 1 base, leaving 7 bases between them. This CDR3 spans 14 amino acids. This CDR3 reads CASSVAQGNYGYTF. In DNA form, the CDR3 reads TGTGCCAGCAGCGTAGCTCAGGGTAACTATGGCTACACCTTC.

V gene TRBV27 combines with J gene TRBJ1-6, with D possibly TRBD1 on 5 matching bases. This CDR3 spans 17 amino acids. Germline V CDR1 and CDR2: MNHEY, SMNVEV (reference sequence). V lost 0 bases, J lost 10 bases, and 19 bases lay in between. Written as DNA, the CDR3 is TGTGCCAGCAGTTTATCGATAACGGGCCTCGGGGGATCACCCCTCCACTTT. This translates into CASSLSITGLGGSPLHF.

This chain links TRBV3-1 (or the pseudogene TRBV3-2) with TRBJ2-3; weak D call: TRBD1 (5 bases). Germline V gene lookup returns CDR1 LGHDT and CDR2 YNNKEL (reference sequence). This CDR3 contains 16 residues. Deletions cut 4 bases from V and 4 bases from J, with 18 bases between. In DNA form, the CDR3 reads TGTGCCAGCAGCCCCTTTGGGGCATCGGGCGCAGATACGCAGTATTTT. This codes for CASSPFGASGADTQYF.

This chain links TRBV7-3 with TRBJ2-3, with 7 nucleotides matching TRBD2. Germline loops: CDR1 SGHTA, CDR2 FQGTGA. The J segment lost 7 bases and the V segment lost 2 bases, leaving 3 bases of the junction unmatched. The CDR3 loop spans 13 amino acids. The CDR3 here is CASSLDGGNTQYF. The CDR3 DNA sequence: TGTGCCAGCAGCTTAGACGGGGGGAATACGCAGTATTTT.

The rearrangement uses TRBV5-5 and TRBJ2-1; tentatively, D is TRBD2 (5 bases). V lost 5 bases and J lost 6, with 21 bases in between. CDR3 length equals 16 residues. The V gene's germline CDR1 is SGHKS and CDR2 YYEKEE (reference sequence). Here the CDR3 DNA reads TGTGCCAGCAGTTCGGACGACGCCCTCGGGGTCAATGAGCAGTTCTTC. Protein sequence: CASSSDDALGVNEQFF.

The CDR3 bases are TGTGCCAGCTCACAAGACAGGGTCGAGCAGTACTTC. Amino acid sequence: CASSQDRVEQYF. The V call is TRBV18, the J call TRBJ2-7; 7 bases line up with TRBD1. This CDR3 has 12 residues. From germline, CDR1 is KGHSH and CDR2 LQKENI. V dropped 4 bases and J dropped 6; count of bases not matched to a gene: 3.

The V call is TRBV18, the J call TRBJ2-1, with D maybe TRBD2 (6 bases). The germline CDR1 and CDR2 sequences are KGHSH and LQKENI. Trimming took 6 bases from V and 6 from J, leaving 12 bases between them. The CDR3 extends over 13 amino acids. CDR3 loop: CASSPMGGNEQFF. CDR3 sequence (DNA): TGTGCCAGCTCCCCGATGGGGGGCAATGAGCAGTTCTTC.

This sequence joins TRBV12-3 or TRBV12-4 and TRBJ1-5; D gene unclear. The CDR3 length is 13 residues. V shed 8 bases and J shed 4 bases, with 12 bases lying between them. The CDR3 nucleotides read TGTGCCAGCGCAGGACTTCCTAATCAGCCCCAGCATTTT. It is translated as CASAGLPNQPQHF.

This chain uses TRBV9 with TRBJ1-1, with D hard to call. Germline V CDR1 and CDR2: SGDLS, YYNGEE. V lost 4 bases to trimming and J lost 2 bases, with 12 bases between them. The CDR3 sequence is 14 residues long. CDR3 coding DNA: TGTGCCAGCAGCAAGAGCGGAAGTAACACTGAAGCTTTCTTT. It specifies CASSKSGSNTEAFF.

CDR3 nucleotide sequence: TGTGCCAGCAGCCCCCTGGGGGGAGGTAACTATGGCTACACCTTC. It encodes CASSPLGGGNYGYTF. V gene TRBV7-9 combines with J gene TRBJ1-2; the D gene is possibly TRBD1 (5 bases). Per germline, CDR1 SEHNR and CDR2 FQNEAQ (reference sequence). This CDR3 comprises 15 residues. V lost 5 bases and J 1 base, leaving 14 bases between the germline ends.

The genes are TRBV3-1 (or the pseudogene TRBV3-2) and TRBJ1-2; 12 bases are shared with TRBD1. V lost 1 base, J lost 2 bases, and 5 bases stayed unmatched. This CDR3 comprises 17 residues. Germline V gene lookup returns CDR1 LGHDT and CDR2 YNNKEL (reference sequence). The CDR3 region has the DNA TGTGCCAGCAGCCAAGGAGGGACAGGGGGCTCCAACTATGGCTACACCTTC. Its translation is CASSQGGTGGSNYGYTF.